This passage covers 3 T cell receptor beta chains from one sample sequenced in a study of cytomegalovirus exposure and HLA in healthy donors. The PCR was carried out with 60 Vbeta primers and 13 Jbeta primers. The method was immunoSEQ multiplex PCR; TCRdb's version includes in-frame clones alone and lacks a portion of them. This table holds around 150,000 clones, 60% to 80% found once. The sample was PBMCs. The source is a woman between 40 and 55 years old in good health and CMV-seropositive.

The chain recombines TRBV6-1 with TRBJ2-1; the match to TRBD2 covers 7 bases. Germline assignment: CDR1 MNHNS and CDR2 SASEGT. CDR3 length: 14 amino acids. The V and J ends lost 7 bases and 5 bases, in that order; junction bases with no gene match: 8. In DNA, the CDR3 is TGTGCCAGCAAAAAGGGAGGGAAGGACAATGAGCAGTTCTTC. Protein: CASKKGGKDNEQFF.

The chain uses TRBV5-1 and TRBJ2-3, with 13 bases aligning to TRBD2. CDR3 length: 16 amino acids. V shed 5 bases and J 2 bases; nucleotides not matched to a gene: 5. Looked up from germline, CDR1 is SGHRS and CDR2 is YFSETQ. In DNA, the CDR3 is TGCGCCAGCAGAAACGGACTAGCGGGGGACACAGATACGCAGTATTTT. Encoded protein: CASRNGLAGDTDTQYF. The full variable domain, with the rest looked up from reference TRBV5-1 and TRBJ2-3, is KAGVTQTPRYLIKTRGQQVTLSCSPISGHRSVSWYQQTPGQGLQFLFEYFSETQRNKGNFPGRFSGRQFSNSRSEMNVSTLELGDSALYLCASRNGLAGDTDTQYFGPGTRLTVL.

CDR3 sequence reads: CASSSGQGARAGELFF. CDR3 DNA: TGTGCCAGCAGTTCTGGACAGGGGGCAAGGGCCGGGGAGCTGTTTTTT. The rearrangement uses TRBV6-5 and TRBJ2-2, with TRBD1 matching over 11 bases. Germline trimming cut 4 bases from V and 6 bases from J; bases unmatched to any gene: 7. The V gene's germline CDR1 is MNHEY and CDR2 SVGAGI. CDR3 length equals 16 residues.